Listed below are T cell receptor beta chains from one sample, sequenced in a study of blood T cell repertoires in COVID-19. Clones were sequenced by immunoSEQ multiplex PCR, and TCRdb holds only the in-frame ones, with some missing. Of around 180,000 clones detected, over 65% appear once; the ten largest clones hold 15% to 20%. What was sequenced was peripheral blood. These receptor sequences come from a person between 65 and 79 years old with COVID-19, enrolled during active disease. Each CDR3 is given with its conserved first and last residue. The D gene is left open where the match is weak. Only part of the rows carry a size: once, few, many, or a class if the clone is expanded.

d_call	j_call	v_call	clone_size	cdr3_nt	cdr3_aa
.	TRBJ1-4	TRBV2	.	TGTGCCAGCTGCCGGAGTAGACCAGGGAATGAAAAACTGTTTTTT	CASCRSRPGNEKLFF
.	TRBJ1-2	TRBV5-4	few	TGTGCCAGCAGCTTTTCTCCGGACTATGGCTACACCTTC	CASSFSPDYGYTF
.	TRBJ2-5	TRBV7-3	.	TGTGCCAGCAGCTTAGGGTTGGCTAGTGGGCAAGAGACCCAGTACTTC	CASSLGLASGQETQYF
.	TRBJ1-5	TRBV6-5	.	TGTGCCAGCAGACAGGGAAATCAGCCCCAGCATTTT	CASRQGNQPQHF
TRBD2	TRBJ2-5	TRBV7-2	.	TGTGCCAGCAGGAAAGACGGAGTAGCGGGGATCCAAGAGACCCAGTACTTC	CASRKDGVAGIQETQYF
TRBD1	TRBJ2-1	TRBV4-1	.	TGCGCCAGCAGCTCAGTCTGGACAGGGACCTACAATGAGCAGTTCTTC	CASSSVWTGTYNEQFF
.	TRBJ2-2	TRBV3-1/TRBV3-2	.	TGTGCCAGCAGCCAAGAAAGCGGCGCGAACACCGGGGAGCTGTTTTTT	CASSQESGANTGELFF
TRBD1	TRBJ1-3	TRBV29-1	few	TGCAGCGTGACCGACCAGGGGGCTGAAAACACCATATATTTT	CSVTDQGAENTIYF
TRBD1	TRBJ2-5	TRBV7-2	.	TGTGCCAGCAGCTCACCACCCGGGACAGGGGCCCAAGAGACCCAGTACTTC	CASSSPPGTGAQETQYF
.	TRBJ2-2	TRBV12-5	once	TGTGCTAGTGGTTTGCCCACTCCACACACCGGGGAGCTGTTTTTT	CASGLPTPHTGELFF
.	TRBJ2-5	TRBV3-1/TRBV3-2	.	TGTGCCAGCAGCCAAGAAGTCAGGGCAGAGACCCAGTACTTC	CASSQEVRAETQYF
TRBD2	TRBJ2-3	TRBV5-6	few	TGTGCCAGCAGCCGTATGGCTAGCGGCGACACAGATACGCAGTATTTT	CASSRMASGDTDTQYF
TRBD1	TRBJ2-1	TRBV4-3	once	TGCGCCAGCAGCCAAAAAGGGGGCGAGCAGTTCTTC	CASSQKGGEQFF
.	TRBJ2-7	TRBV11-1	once	TGTGCCAGCAGCCTACAGGCCCTCCAAACCTACGAGCAGTACTTC	CASSLQALQTYEQYF
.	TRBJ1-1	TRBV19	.	TGTGCCAGTAAGAGGCAGGGGCCAAACACTGAAGCTTTCTTT	CASKRQGPNTEAFF
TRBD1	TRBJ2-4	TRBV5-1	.	TGCGCCAGCAGCTTGGGCCCGGGACAGTTTAACATTCAGTACTTC	CASSLGPGQFNIQYF
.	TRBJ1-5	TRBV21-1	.	TGTGCCAGCAGCCACGAGAGTACTGGACAGGGAAAGGGCAATCAGCCCCAGCATTTT	CASSHESTGQGKGNQPQHF
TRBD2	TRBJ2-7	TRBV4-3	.	TGCGCCAGCAGCCAAGGACTAGCGGGGGAGCTAGATAGCTCCTACGAGCAGTACTTC	CASSQGLAGELDSSYEQYF
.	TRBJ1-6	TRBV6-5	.	TGTGCCAGCAGGGCCGCGGGAAATTCACCCCTCCACTTT	CASRAAGNSPLHF
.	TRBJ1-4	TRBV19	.	TGTGCCAGTAGTATAGTGGCGGGGGCTACAACTAATGAAAAACTGTTTTTT	CASSIVAGATTNEKLFF
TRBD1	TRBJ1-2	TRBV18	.	TGTGCCAGCTCACTATCCTTCGGTATACAGGGGGCTAACTATGGCTACACCTTC	CASSLSFGIQGANYGYTF
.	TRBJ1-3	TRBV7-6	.	TGTGCCAGCAGTTCGGACAGCACCATATATTTT	CASSSDSTIYF